Listed below are T cell receptor beta chains from one sample, sequenced in a study of T cells in Graves' hyperthyroidism and ophthalmopathy. TCRdb recomputed calls from the multiplex PCR reads with MiXCR, one row per CDR3 protein. Among a few hundred thousand distinct CDR3 sequences, approximately 17% were seen once, and the ten largest hold less than 70%. The sequencing input was blood. The origin of the receptors is a woman in her sixties with Graves' ophthalmopathy. CDR3s include the opening cysteine and the closing phenylalanine or tryptophan. The D gene is left open where the match is weak. A clone size is listed for some rows: how often the clone was seen (once, few, many), or a class if it is expanded.

j_call,v_call,clone_size,d_call,cdr3_nt,cdr3_aa
TRBJ2-1,TRBV9,-,-,TGTGCCAGCAGCGTAGGGTTGTCCTCGCTAAGGAATGAGCAGTTCTTC,CASSVGLSSLRNEQFF
TRBJ2-3,TRBV9,few,-,TGTGCCAGCAGCGGCCCGGCCGAGGTCGGTACAGATACGCAGTATTTT,CASSGPAEVGTDTQYF
TRBJ2-7,TRBV7-2,many,-,TGTGCCAGCAGCTCGGGCAGCACCTACGAGCAGTACTTC,CASSSGSTYEQYF
TRBJ1-6,TRBV9,many,-,TGTGCCAGCAGACGGGGACCCGATTCACCCCTCCACTTT,CASRRGPDSPLHF
TRBJ1-1,TRBV2,many,-,TGTGCCAGCAGTTCGCAGGAGTGGATGCCTGAAGCTTTCTTT,CASSSQEWMPEAFF
TRBJ1-1,TRBV12-3/TRBV12-4,many,TRBD1,TGTGCCAGCAGTGCGGGACAGGGAGTTGAAGCTTTCTTT,CASSAGQGVEAFF
TRBJ1-2,TRBV25-1,-,-,TGTGCCAGCAGTGGAAATCCAAACGGCTACACCTTC,CASSGNPNGYTF
TRBJ1-2,TRBV18,many,-,TGTGCCAGCTCACTTACGGACAGCCCGGGCTATGGCTACACCTTC,CASSLTDSPGYGYTF
TRBJ2-2,TRBV20-1,many,-,TGCAGTGCGCCGGGACCTACGAACACCGGGGAGCTGTTTTTT,CSAPGPTNTGELFF
TRBJ1-1,TRBV7-6,many,-,TGTGCCAGCAGCTTCGAGAGGGGCACTGAAGCTTTCTTT,CASSFERGTEAFF
TRBJ1-1,TRBV18,many,TRBD1,TGTGCCAGCTCACCACTTCTGCCGGGACAGGGATCGCCTGAAGCTTTCTTT,CASSPLLPGQGSPEAFF
TRBJ2-1,TRBV5-5,many,-,TGTGCCAGCAGCTTGGTTCAAGCGGGTTCATCCTACAATGAGCAGTTCTTC,CASSLVQAGSSYNEQFF
TRBJ1-5,TRBV15,few,-,TGTGCCACCAGCAAAGGAGGGCATAGCAATCAGCCCCAGCATTTT,CATSKGGHSNQPQHF
TRBJ2-3,TRBV7-3,-,-,TGTGCCAGCAGCTTAGGCAGACCTAGCACAGATACGCAGTACTTT,CASSLGRPSTDTQYF
TRBJ1-4,TRBV20-1,many,-,TGCAGTGCTAGAGACTCATCAAAGGGTGAAAAACTGTTTTTT,CSARDSSKGEKLFF
TRBJ1-1,TRBV5-6,few,-,TGTGCCAGCAGAATGGGGTTTGCTGAAGCTTTCTTT,CASRMGFAEAFF
TRBJ2-7,TRBV4-1,few,-,TGCGCCAGCAGCCTGACCCCGGGACTGTCCACCTACGAGCAGTACTTC,CASSLTPGLSTYEQYF
TRBJ1-1,TRBV4-1,few,-,TGCGCCAGCAGCCCCCCCCGGCAGGTACGAGACACTGAAGCTTTCTTT,CASSPPRQVRDTEAFF